This T cell receptor beta chain was found in a study of breast tumors, draining lymph nodes, adjacent tissues listed by TCRdb under 2016. General notes on the study: TCR beta repertoires were compared across tumor, adjacent nontumor tissue and axillary lymph nodes obtained from breast cancer patients. In human breast cancer, the study set out to evaluate how tumor, surrounding tissue and draining lymph node repertoires relate to one another and whether T cells may move between these sites.

The germline V gene (reference sequence) gives CDR1 as DFQATT and CDR2 as SNEGSKA. V gives up 1 base and J gives up 4 bases, and the segment between their germline ends measures 18 bases. From cysteine to phenylalanine, the CDR3 is 16 amino acids long. Only the CDR3 region is kept as DNA, spanning 48 bases read in frame from base 1. The study at large found these results: The data were considered consistent with the idea that most tumor T cells come from the lymph node and then expand in tumor tissue. The conclusion that tumor T cells originate in lymph nodes was presented as consistent with a hypothesis rather than as directly demonstrated. The similarity between tumor and nontumor tissue repertoires was significantly greater in luminal-like breast cancer than in basal-like breast cancer. Tumors showed preferential V and J gene usage, and their T-cell repertoire diversity fell below that of lymph nodes yet above that of nontumor tissue.

This clonotype was observed many times. Its binding antigen is unknown. One base away there is no much larger clone; base qualities are not given. The sequencer was an Illumina HiSeq 2000. Multiplex PCR amplification was used to build the TCR beta chain libraries. High-throughput sequencing was used to analyze the amplified TCR beta chain products. TCRdb itself trimmed the public reads at Q25 with fastp, ran MiXCR and retained productive beta chains. Rows are unified per CDR3 protein, each entry keeping the most common DNA and genes. The sample contains around 20,000 distinct CDR3 sequences, approximately 33% of them found a single time. The ten top clones hold around 10% of the sample.

The chain employs TRBV20-1 and TRBJ2-3; a tentative D call is TRBD1 (6 bases match). The specimen sequenced was breast tumor tissue. The receptor was derived from a female donor with breast cancer. Some clones in this sample may be carry-over from other donors' samples. The CDR3 reads as follows: CSARGPQGIVADTQYF. The nucleotide sequence reads TGCAGTGCTAGAGGCCCTCAGGGGATTGTCGCAGATACGCAGTATTTT.